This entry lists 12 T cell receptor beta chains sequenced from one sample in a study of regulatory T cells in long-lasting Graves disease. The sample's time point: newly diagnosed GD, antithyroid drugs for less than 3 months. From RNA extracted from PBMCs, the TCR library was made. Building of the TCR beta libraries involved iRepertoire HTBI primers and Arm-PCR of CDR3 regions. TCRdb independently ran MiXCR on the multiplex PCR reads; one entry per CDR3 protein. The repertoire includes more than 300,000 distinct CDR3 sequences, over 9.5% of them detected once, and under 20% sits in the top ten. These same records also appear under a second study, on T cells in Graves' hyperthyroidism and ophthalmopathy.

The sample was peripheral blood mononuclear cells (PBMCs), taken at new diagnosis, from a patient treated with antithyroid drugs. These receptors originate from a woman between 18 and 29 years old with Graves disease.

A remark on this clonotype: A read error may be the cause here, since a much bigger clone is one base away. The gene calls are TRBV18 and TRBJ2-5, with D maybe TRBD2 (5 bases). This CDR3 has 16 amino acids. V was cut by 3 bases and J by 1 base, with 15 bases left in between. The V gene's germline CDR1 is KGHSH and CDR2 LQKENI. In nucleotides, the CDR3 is TGTGCCAGCTCACCTATGACTCCGGGATCCCAAGAGACCCAGTACTTC. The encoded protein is CASSPMTPGSQETQYF.

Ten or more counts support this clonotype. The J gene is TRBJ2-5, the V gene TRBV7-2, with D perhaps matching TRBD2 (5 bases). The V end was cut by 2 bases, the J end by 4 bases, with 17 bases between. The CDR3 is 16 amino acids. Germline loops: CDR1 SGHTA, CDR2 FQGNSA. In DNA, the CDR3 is TGTGCCAGCAGCTTAACGCGGTGGAGGAGAGGAGAGACCCAGTACTTC. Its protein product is CASSLTRWRRGETQYF.

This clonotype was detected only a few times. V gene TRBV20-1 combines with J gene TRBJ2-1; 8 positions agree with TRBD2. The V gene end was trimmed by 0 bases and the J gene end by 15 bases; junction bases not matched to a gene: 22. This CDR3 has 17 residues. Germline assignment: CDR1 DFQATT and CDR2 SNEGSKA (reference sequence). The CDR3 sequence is CSARDSRAGVTSREVFF. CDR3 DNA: TGCAGTGCTAGAGATAGTAGAGCGGGGGTAACATCTAGGGAAGTGTTCTTC.

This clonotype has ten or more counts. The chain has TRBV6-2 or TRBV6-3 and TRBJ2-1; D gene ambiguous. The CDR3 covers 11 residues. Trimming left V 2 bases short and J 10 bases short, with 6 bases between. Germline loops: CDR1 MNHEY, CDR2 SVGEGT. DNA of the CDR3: TGTGCCAGCAGTTACGCTGCCGAGCAGTTCTTC. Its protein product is CASSYAAEQFF.

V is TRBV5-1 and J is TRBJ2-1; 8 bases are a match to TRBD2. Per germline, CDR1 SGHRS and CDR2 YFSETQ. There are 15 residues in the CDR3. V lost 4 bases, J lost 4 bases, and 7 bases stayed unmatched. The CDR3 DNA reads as TGCGCCAGCAGCGCATCGGGACTAGGGTACAATGAGCAGTTCTTC. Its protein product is CASSASGLGYNEQFF.

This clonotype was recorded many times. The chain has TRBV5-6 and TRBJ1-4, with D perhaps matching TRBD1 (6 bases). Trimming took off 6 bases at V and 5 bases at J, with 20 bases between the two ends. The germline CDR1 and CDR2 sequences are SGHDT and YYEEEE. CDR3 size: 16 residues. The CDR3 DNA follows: TGTGCCAGCACCACCTACGGGGCAGGGGAGAATGAAAAACTGTTTTTT. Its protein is CASTTYGAGENEKLFF.

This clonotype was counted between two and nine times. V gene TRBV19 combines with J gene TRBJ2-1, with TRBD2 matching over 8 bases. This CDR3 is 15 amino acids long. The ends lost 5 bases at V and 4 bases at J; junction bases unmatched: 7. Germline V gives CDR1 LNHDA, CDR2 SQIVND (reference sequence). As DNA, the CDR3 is TGTGCCAGTAGTTTCGGGGGGGAAATATACAATGAGCAGTTCTTC. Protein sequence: CASSFGGEIYNEQFF.

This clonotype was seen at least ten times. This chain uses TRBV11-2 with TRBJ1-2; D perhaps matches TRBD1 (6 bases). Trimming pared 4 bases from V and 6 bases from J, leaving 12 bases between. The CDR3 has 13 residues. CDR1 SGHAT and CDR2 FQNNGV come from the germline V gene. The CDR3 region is CASSSQGGDGYTF. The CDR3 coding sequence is TGTGCCAGCAGCTCACAGGGCGGCGATGGCTACACCTTC.

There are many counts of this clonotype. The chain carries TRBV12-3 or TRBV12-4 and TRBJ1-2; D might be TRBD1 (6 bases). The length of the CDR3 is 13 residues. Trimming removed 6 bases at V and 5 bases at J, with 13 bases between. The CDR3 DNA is TGTGCCAGCAGCATTGGACAGTTTTATGGCTACACCTTC. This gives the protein CASSIGQFYGYTF.

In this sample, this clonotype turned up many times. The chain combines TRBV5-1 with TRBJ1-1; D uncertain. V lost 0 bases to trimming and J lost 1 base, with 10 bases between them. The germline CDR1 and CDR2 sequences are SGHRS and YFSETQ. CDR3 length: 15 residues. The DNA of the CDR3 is TGCGCCAGCAGCTTGGTTGTCAGCCCGAACACTGAAGCTTTCTTT. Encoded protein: CASSLVVSPNTEAFF.

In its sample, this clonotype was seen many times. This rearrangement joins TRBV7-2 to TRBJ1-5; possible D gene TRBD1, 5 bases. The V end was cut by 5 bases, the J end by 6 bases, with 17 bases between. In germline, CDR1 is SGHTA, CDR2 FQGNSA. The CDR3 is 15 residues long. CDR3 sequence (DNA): TGTGCCAGCAGCCCACGGGGCTCCGGACCTCAGCCCCAGCATTTT. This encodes CASSPRGSGPQPQHF.

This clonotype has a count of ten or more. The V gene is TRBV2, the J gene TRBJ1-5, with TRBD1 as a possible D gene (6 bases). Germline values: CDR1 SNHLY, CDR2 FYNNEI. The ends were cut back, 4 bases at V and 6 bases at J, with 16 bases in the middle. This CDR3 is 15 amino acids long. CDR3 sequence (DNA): TGTGCCAGCAGTGCAGGGGTTAGCGTCTCTCAGCCCCAGCATTTT. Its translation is CASSAGVSVSQPQHF.